This paragraph reports one TCR beta chain. Vbeta (60) and Jbeta (13) primers were used in the PCR. Method: immunoSEQ multiplex PCR; TCRdb's copy keeps in-frame clones and lacks some. This sample carries about 60,000 clones, about 73% of them seen once, and the ten largest clones take approximately 20%. Donors had nominal health at sampling but likely had unrecorded immune exposures. The data were obtained in a study of cytomegalovirus exposure and HLA in healthy donors. Across the study: Most donors, 81% of 398 genotyped, fell in the Caucasian-associated ancestry cluster.

This clonotype was obtained from a woman aged 60-70 years in good health and CMV-seropositive. Sequencing was carried out using PBMCs.

The CDR3 DNA follows: TGCGCCAGCAGCCTAGAGTTAGCGGGGGTCAACACCGGGGAGCTGTTTTTT. Translating gives CASSLELAGVNTGELFF. The V call is TRBV4-3, the J call TRBJ2-2; 9 nucleotides match TRBD2. The CDR3 spans 17 residues. V was pared by 4 bases and J by 2 bases, with 8 bases of the junction left unmatched. Germline assignment: CDR1 LGHNA and CDR2 YSLEER.